This T cell receptor (beta chain) was obtained from a study of early T cells in non-severe SARS-CoV-2 infection. Study-wide background: Whole-blood bulk RNA, unsorted, was sequenced, and chains were unpaired. Study-level results: VDJdb-based matching was biased toward anti-spike CD8 responses and missed private and CD4 specificities.

Details on this clonotype: Its target is not known.

MiXCR was run by TCRdb on the 5' RACE reads, yielding one entry per CDR3 protein. The top ten hold 10% to 15% of the sample, which has tens of thousands of distinct CDR3 sequences, roughly 9.7% seen once. The CDR3 covers 18 residues. Trimming removed 3 bases at V and 0 bases at J, with 18 bases between. Germline CDR1 reads SGHKS; CDR2 reads YYEKEE (reference sequence). What was sequenced was whole blood. The TCR was taken from an adult who was a healthcare worker with PCR-confirmed SARS-CoV-2 infection or an uninfected control (not recorded which). The chain carries TRBV5-5 and TRBJ2-2; weak D call: TRBD1 (5 bases). This CDR3 reads CASSYRKTANANTGELFF. In DNA form, the CDR3 reads TGTGCCAGCAGCTATCGAAAGACAGCTAACGCGAACACCGGGGAGCTGTTTTTT. The full variable domain, rest sourced from reference TRBV5-5 and TRBJ2-2, is DAGVTQSPTHLIKTRGQQVTLRCSPISGHKSVSWYQQVLGQGPQFIFQYYEKEERGRGNFPDRFSARQFPNYSSELNVNALLLGDSALYLCASSYRKTANANTGELFFGEGSRLTVL.